Given below is one TCR beta chain in context. This sample was included in a study of shared clonotypes between healthy human individuals. The J segment lost 7 bases and the V segment lost 6 bases, leaving 10 bases of the junction unmatched. The CDR3 extends over 15 amino acids. The germline gives CDR1 SEHNR, CDR2 FQNEAQ (reference sequence). Produced via immunoSEQ multiplex PCR; TCRdb's table is partial and in-frame only. The table has about 480,000 clones, 75% to 80% seen once; the top ten hold about 12%. The source is a woman between 35 and 50 years old in good health. Some clones in this sample may be carry-over from other donors' samples. The genes are TRBV7-9 and TRBJ2-2; 8 bases are shared with TRBD2. Material for sequencing was PBMCs. In nucleotides, the CDR3 is TGTGCCAGCAGACCTACTAGCGGAGGAGGCGGGGAGCTGTTTTTT. Translated, it gives CASRPTSGGGGELFF.